This TCR beta chain is from a study of T cells after yellow fever vaccination. General observations from the study: Re-detected after boosting: most primary clones, 95% to 98% of CD4 and under 90% of CD8. Faster peaking, at day 5 versus 15, marked a secondary response that was weaker.

From the 5' RACE reads, TCRdb called clonotypes with MiXCR, one entry per CDR3 protein. The data contain around 230,000 distinct CDR3 sequences, 6% to 8% of them singletons. The germline V gene encodes CDR1 DFQATT and CDR2 SNEGSKA (reference sequence). V trimming: 7 bases; J trimming: 4 bases; junction bases outside the gene matches: 5. The CDR3 contains 14 residues. As concerns this clonotype: Antigen unknown.

The V gene is TRBV20-1, the J gene TRBJ1-3, with TRBD1 matching 12 bases. The sample consisted of CD4+ T cells sorted from PBMCs, taken on the day of the yellow fever booster vaccination. The TCR comes from a man in his thirties or forties who received the YFV17D yellow fever vaccine. CDR3 protein: CSVQGQGAGNTIYF. The CDR3 DNA reads as TGCAGTGTCCAGGGACAGGGGGCCGGAAACACCATATATTTT.